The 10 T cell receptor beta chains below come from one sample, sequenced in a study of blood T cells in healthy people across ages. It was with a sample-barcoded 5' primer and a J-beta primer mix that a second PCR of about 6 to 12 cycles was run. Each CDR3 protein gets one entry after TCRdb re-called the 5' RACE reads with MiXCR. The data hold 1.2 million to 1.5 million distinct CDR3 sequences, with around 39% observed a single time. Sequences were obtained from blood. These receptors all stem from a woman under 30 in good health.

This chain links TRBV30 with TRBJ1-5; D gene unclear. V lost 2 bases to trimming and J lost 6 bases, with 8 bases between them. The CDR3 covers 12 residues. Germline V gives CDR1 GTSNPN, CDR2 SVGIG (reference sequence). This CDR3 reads CAWSPGSQPQHF. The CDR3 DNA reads TGTGCCTGGAGTCCGGGGAGTCAGCCCCAGCATTTT.

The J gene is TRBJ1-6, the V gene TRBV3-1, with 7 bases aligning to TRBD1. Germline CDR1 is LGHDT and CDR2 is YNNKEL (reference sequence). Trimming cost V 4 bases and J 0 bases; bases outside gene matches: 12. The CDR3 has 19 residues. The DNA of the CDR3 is TGTGCCAGCAGCCCACGGGACAGCCTGTTAAGCTCCTATAATTCACCCCTCCACTTT. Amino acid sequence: CASSPRDSLLSSYNSPLHF. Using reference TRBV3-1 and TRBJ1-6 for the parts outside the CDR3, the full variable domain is DTAVSQTPKYLVTQMGNDKSIKCEQNLGHDTMYWYKQDSKKFLKIMFSYNNKELIINETVPNRFSPKSPDKAHLNLHINSLELGDSAVYFCASSPRDSLLSSYNSPLHFGNGTRLTVT.

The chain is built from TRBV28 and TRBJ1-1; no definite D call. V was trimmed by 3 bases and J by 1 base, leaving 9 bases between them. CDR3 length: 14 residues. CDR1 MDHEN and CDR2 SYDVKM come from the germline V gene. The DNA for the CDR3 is TGTGCCAGCAGTTTTACGGCAAAGAACACTGAAGCTTTCTTT. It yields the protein CASSFTAKNTEAFF. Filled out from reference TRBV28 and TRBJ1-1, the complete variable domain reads DVKVTQSSRYLVKRTGEKVFLECVQDMDHENMFWYRQDPGLGLRLIYFSYDVKMKEKGDIPEGYSVSREKKERFSLILESASTNQTSMYLCASSFTAKNTEAFFGQGTRLTVV.

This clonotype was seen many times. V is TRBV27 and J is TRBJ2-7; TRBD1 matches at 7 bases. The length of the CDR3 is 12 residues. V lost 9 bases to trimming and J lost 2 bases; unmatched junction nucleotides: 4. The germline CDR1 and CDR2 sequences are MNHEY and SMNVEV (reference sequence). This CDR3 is CASRQGTYEQYF. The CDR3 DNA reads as TGTGCCAGTAGACAGGGAACCTACGAGCAGTACTTC.

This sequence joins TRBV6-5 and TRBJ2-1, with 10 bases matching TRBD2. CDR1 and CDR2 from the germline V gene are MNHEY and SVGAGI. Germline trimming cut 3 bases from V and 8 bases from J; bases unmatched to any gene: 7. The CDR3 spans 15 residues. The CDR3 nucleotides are TGTGCCAGCAGTTATTTAGCGGGAGGCGGCGATGAGCAGTTCTTC. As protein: CASSYLAGGGDEQFF.

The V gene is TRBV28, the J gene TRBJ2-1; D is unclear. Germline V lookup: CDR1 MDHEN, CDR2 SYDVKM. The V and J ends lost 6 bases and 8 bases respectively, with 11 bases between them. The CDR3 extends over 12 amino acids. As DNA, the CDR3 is TGTGCCAGCAGCCGACTGGGCTATGAGCAGTTCTTC. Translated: CASSRLGYEQFF.

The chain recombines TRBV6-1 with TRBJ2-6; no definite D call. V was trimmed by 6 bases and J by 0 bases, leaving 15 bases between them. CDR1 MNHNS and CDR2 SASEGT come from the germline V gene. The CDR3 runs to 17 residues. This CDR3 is CASRLGPAPSGANVLTF. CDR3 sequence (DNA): TGTGCCAGCAGGCTAGGACCTGCCCCCTCTGGGGCCAACGTCCTGACTTTC.

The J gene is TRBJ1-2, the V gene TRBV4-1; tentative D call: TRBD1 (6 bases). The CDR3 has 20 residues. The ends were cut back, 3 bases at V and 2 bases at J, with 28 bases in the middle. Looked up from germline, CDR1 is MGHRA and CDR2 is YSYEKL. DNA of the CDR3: TGCGCCAGCAGCCATGATCCGGGGTCGGGGGGCCGAGCACTAAACTATGGCTACACCTTC. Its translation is CASSHDPGSGGRALNYGYTF.

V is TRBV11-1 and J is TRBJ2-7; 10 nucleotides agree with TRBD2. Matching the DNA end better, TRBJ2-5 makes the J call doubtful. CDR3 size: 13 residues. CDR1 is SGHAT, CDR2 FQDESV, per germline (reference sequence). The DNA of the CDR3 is TGTGCCAGCAGCGCTAGCGGGAGTGGGACCCAGTACTTC. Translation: CASSASGSGTQYF.

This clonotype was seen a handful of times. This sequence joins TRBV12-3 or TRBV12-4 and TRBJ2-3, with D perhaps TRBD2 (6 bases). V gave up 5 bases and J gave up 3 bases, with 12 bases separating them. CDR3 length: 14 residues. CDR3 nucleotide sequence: TGTGCCAGCAGTACCCTGACTAGTACAGATACGCAGTATTTT. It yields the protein CASSTLTSTDTQYF.